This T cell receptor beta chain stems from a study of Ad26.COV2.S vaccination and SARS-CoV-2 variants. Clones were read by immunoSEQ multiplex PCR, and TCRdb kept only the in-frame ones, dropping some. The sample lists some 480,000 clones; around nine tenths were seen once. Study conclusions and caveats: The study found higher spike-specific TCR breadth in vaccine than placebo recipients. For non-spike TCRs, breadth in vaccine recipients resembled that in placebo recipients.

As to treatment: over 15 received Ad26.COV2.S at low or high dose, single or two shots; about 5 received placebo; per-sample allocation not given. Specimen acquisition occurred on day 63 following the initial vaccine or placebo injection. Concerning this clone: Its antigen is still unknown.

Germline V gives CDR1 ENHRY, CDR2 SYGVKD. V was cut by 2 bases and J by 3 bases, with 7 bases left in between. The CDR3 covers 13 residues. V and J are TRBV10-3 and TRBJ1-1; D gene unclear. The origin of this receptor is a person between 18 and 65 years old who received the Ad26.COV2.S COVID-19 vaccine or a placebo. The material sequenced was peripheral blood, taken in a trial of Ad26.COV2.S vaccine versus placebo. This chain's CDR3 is CAISENRDTEAFF. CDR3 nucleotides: TGTGCCATCAGTGAGAATAGAGACACTGAAGCTTTCTTT.